This T cell receptor beta chain was sequenced during a study of T cells in Graves' hyperthyroidism and ophthalmopathy. On the study more broadly: Peripheral blood was acquired at first diagnosis, ahead of any therapy whatsoever.

Per the germline V gene, CDR1 is SGHNT and CDR2 is YENEEA. This CDR3 has 15 amino acids. V shed 7 bases, J shed 10 bases, and the junction held 17 bases outside the gene matches. The study based diagnoses on clinical symptoms, serum thyroxine and TRAb, thyroid ultrasound and orbital computed tomography. Extraction of PBMCs used approximately 10 ml of fresh peripheral blood. RNA transcripts gave rise to amplified TCR beta CDR3 regions. HTBI primers were the set used in a first-round RT-PCR of the TCR CDR3. TCRdb fed the multiplex PCR reads into MiXCR, producing one record per CDR3 protein. Of around 56,000 distinct CDR3 sequences in the sample, about 49% were seen once.

The J gene is TRBJ1-1, the V gene TRBV11-3; TRBD1 aligns across 8 bases. The receptor's source is a woman in her twenties or thirties with Graves' ophthalmopathy. The sequenced sample was blood. CDR3 residues: CASIPGTGENAGAFF. DNA of the CDR3: TGTGCCAGCATCCCTGGGACAGGAGAGAACGCTGGAGCTTTCTTT.